The T cell receptor beta chain under discussion was sequenced for a study of identical twins. Findings and limits, study-wide: Models underpredicted monozygotic twin sharing of out-of-frame TCR alpha.

Every donor was a healthy Caucasian. This CDR3 contains 13 residues. The germline V gene encodes CDR1 SNHLY and CDR2 FYNNEI. V dropped 11 bases and J dropped 5; count of bases not matched to a gene: 10. Details on this clonotype: Its antigen is not known.

TCRdb independently ran MiXCR on the 5' RACE reads; one entry per CDR3 protein. The sample includes about 500,000 distinct CDR3 sequences, 13% to 15% of them seen just once. Another study also made use of these data, one on yellow fever vaccine responses in identical twins.

This chain joins TRBV2 and TRBJ2-3; 7 bases align to TRBD2. The TCR comes from a young woman in good health. Sequenced material: CD4+ T cells sorted from blood. Written as DNA, the CDR3 is TGTGCCTGCAACCCTGGCGGGGGAGATACGCAGTATTTT. Its translation: CACNPGGGDTQYF.